The 21 T cell receptor beta chains in this list originate from one sample, sequenced in a study of blood T cells in healthy people across ages. A second PCR of roughly 7 to 11 cycles used a sample-barcoded 5' primer and a J-beta primer mix. Each CDR3 protein gets one entry after TCRdb re-called the 5' RACE reads with MiXCR. The sample records over a million distinct CDR3 sequences, 35% to 45% being singletons. Sequencing was performed on blood. The receptor set was obtained from a young woman in good health.

This clonotype was found a few times. CDR3 bases: TGTGCCAGCAGTCACGCAGGGGGCGAAAATGAGCAGTTCTTC. Translated: CASSHAGGENEQFF. This chain joins TRBV6-2 or TRBV6-3 and TRBJ2-1; 8 bases are a match to TRBD1. This CDR3 region has 14 residues. Germline-derived CDR1 and CDR2 are MNHEY and SVGEGT. V trimming: 5 bases; J trimming: 7 bases; junction bases outside the gene matches: 7.

The chain employs TRBV7-2 and TRBJ2-7, with D possibly matching TRBD2 (6 bases). Germline lookup yields CDR1 SGHTA and CDR2 FQGNSA. There are 16 residues in the CDR3. V was shortened by 2 bases and J by 0 bases, with 14 bases between the two germline ends. The CDR3 bases are TGTGCCAGCAGCTTATCGGCGGGAATTAGCTCCTACGAGCAGTACTTC. It specifies CASSLSAGISSYEQYF.

The rearrangement joins TRBV12-3 or TRBV12-4 to TRBJ2-5, with D perhaps being TRBD1 or TRBD2 (5 bases each). The length of the CDR3 is 12 residues. V was trimmed by 4 bases and J by 12 bases, leaving 15 bases between them. CDR3 sequence (DNA): TGTGCCAGCAGTTCCCATAGAGGGGCCGAGTACTTC. Encoded protein: CASSSHRGAEYF.

This chain connects TRBV19 to TRBJ2-1; no clear D gene. The J call may be incorrect, as the DNA end agrees better with TRBJ2-7. The CDR3 contains 13 residues. CDR1 is LNHDA, CDR2 SQIVND, per germline (reference sequence). The CDR3 sequence is CASSIPSQNEQYF. DNA of the CDR3: TGTGCCAGTAGTATACCGAGCCAGAATGAGCAGTACTTC.

The chain joins TRBV19 to TRBJ1-2; no firm D call. The length of the CDR3 is 12 residues. V was cut by 3 bases and J by 4 bases, with 6 bases left in between. The germline V gene encodes CDR1 LNHDA and CDR2 SQIVND (reference sequence). CDR3 residues: CASSISGYGYTF. The CDR3 coding sequence is TGTGCCAGTAGTATCTCGGGCTATGGCTACACCTTC.

This clonotype was picked up one time. V and J are TRBV5-1 and TRBJ2-1; the match to TRBD1 covers 7 bases. Looked up from germline, CDR1 is SGHRS and CDR2 is YFSETQ. J gave up 8 bases and V 0 bases, and 8 bases lay outside the gene matches. The CDR3 sequence is 15 residues long. This chain's CDR3 is CASSLEGARGDEQFF. Here the CDR3 DNA reads TGCGCCAGCAGCTTGGAGGGGGCCAGGGGCGATGAGCAGTTCTTC.

This clonotype has a handful of counts. V usage is TRBV14 and J usage is TRBJ1-6; no definite D call. Trimming took off 2 bases at V and 10 bases at J, with 18 bases between the two ends. CDR1 SGHDN and CDR2 FVKESK come from the germline V gene. This CDR3 comprises 16 residues. CDR3 in DNA: TGTGCCAGCAGCCAATACCAGGCGCCAGGCCGCTCACCCCTCCACTTT. This encodes CASSQYQAPGRSPLHF.

This rearrangement joins TRBV10-3 to TRBJ1-1; 7 nucleotides align to TRBD1. The length of the CDR3 is 13 residues. Trimming removed 7 bases from V and 3 bases from J; junction bases left unmatched: 5. The germline CDR1 and CDR2 sequences are ENHRY and SYGVKD. The CDR3: CAITTGVYTEAFF. DNA for the CDR3: TGTGCCATCACTACAGGGGTGTACACTGAAGCTTTCTTT.

The chain links TRBV5-1 to TRBJ2-7, with 13 bases lining up with TRBD2. CDR1 and CDR2 from the germline V gene are SGHRS and YFSETQ. Trimming at V came to 3 bases and at J to 2 bases, leaving 2 bases not matched to a gene. This CDR3 region has 15 residues. CDR3 sequence: CASSWGTSGAYEQYF. DNA of the CDR3: TGCGCCAGCAGCTGGGGGACTAGCGGGGCCTACGAGCAGTACTTC.

This clonotype was detected ten times or more. A junction end diverges from the germline sequence, so it may reflect a read error. The chain is built from TRBV5-1 and TRBJ2-1, with TRBD2 matching 7 bases. This CDR3 has 16 amino acids. CDR1 is SGHRS, CDR2 YFSETQ, per germline. The CDR3, as DNA: TGTGCCAGCAGCTTAGTCGGGGGGAGCTCCTACAATGAGCAGTTCTTC. The encoded protein is CASSLVGGSSYNEQFF.

The table lists this clonotype with many counts. The chain employs TRBV6-5 and TRBJ2-1; either TRBD1 or TRBD2 may supply D (5 bases each). This CDR3 region has 12 residues. V was trimmed by 2 bases and J by 6 bases, leaving 5 bases between them. The germline CDR1 and CDR2 sequences are MNHEY and SVGAGI. CDR3 DNA: TGTGCCAGCAGTTACGGGGGCAATGAGCAGTTCTTC. This encodes CASSYGGNEQFF.

The J gene is TRBJ2-7, the V gene TRBV2; D possibly corresponds to TRBD1 (5 bases). Germline V CDR1 and CDR2: SNHLY, FYNNEI. The CDR3 totals 15 residues. V shed 8 bases and J shed 4 bases, with 21 bases lying between them. Here the CDR3 reads CASLFSLQVSYEQYF. The CDR3 DNA follows: TGTGCCAGCTTGTTCTCGCTACAGGTATCTTACGAGCAGTACTTC.

V usage is TRBV27 and J usage is TRBJ1-1; a weak D match, TRBD1 (6 bases). This CDR3 is built from 14 residues. Trimming took 6 bases from V and 5 from J, leaving 16 bases between them. Looked up from germline, CDR1 is MNHEY and CDR2 is SMNVEV (reference sequence). The CDR3 is CASRGGQLRTEAFF. The CDR3 bases are TGTGCCAGCAGGGGCGGACAGTTGAGGACTGAAGCTTTCTTT.

The CDR3 loop is CASSYALGGLFF. The CDR3 DNA sequence: TGTGCCAGCAGTTACGCCCTGGGGGGACTGTTCTTC. The rearrangement uses TRBV6-5 and TRBJ2-1, with D perhaps matching TRBD2 (6 bases). Trimming left V 2 bases short and J 15 bases short, with 14 bases between. Germline values: CDR1 MNHEY, CDR2 SVGAGI. The CDR3 contains 12 residues.

J is TRBJ1-1 and V is TRBV20-1; D is unresolved. CDR1 is DFQATT, CDR2 SNEGSKA, per germline (reference sequence). Between the trimmed V and J ends, which lost 0 bases and 6 bases, there was a span of 11 bases. The CDR3 length is 13 residues. This CDR3 is CSARDFGGSEAFF. CDR3 DNA: TGCAGTGCTAGAGATTTCGGCGGCTCTGAAGCTTTCTTT.

The CDR3 here is CASSVVGTGDTEAFF. CDR3 DNA: TGTGCCAGCAGCGTAGTCGGGACAGGGGACACTGAAGCTTTCTTT. This chain joins TRBV9 and TRBJ1-1; 10 bases line up with TRBD1. Trimming at V came to 0 bases and at J to 3 bases, leaving 2 bases not matched to a gene. The CDR3 length is 15 residues. Germline-derived CDR1 and CDR2 are SGDLS and YYNGEE.

The rearrangement uses TRBV20-1 and TRBJ1-2, with 7 bases aligning to TRBD1. The V gene end was trimmed by 3 bases and the J gene end by 4 bases; junction bases not matched to a gene: 11. Germline V gene lookup returns CDR1 DFQATT and CDR2 SNEGSKA (reference sequence). The CDR3 contains 15 residues. The CDR3 region has the DNA TGCAGTGCTAGTCGTCAGGGGGGCCCTATCTATGGCTACACCTTC. Encoded protein: CSASRQGGPIYGYTF.

V is TRBV7-3 and J is TRBJ2-3, with D perhaps being TRBD1 or TRBD2 (7 bases each). V lost 5 bases, J lost 1 base, and 19 bases lay in between. The CDR3 is 17 residues long. Germline CDR1 is SGHTA and CDR2 is FQGTGA. In DNA, the CDR3 is TGTGCCAGCAGCCCCCAGGGGGGGGGCGGTGGCACAGATACGCAGTATTTT. Its protein is CASSPQGGGGGTDTQYF.

This clonotype was found once. The chain combines TRBV5-1 with TRBJ2-1; 12 nucleotides line up with TRBD2. The V and J ends lost 0 bases and 1 base, in that order; junction bases with no gene match: 5. From germline, CDR1 is SGHRS and CDR2 YFSETQ. The CDR3 sequence is 18 residues long. Here the CDR3 DNA reads TGCGCCAGCAGCTTGGTTCTAGCGGGAGGGCTATCCTACAATGAGCAGTTCTTC. This gives the protein CASSLVLAGGLSYNEQFF.

This clonotype was observed a handful of times. The chain carries TRBV27 and TRBJ1-2; TRBD1 might be the D (5 bases). Germline CDR1 MNHEY, CDR2 SMNVEV (reference sequence). The CDR3 covers 16 residues. Between the trimmed V and J ends, which lost 0 bases and 1 base, there was a span of 12 bases. CDR3 in DNA: TGTGCCAGCAGTTTATCGACAGCCAACCTTAACTATGGCTACACCTTC. It specifies CASSLSTANLNYGYTF.

The genes are TRBV28 and TRBJ2-3; D remains ambiguous. The CDR3 is 14 residues long. With 2 bases removed from V and 4 bases from J, the gap between germline ends came to 10 bases. CDR1 is MDHEN and CDR2 is SYDVKM in the germline V gene. The CDR3 sequence: CASSLKVSSDTQYF. In DNA form, the CDR3 reads TGTGCCAGCAGTTTAAAGGTTTCGTCAGATACGCAGTATTTT.